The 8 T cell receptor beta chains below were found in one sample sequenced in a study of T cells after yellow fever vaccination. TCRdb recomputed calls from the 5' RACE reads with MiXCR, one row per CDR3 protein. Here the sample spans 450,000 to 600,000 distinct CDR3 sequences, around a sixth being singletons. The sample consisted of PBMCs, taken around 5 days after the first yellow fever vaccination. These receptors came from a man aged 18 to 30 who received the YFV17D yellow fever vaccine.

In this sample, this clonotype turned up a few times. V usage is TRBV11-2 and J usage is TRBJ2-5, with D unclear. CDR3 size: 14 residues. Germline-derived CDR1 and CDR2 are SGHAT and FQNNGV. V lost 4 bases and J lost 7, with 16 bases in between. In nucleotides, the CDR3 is TGTGCCAGCAGCTCCCCCGGTTCGGCCGGGACCCAGTACTTC. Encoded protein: CASSSPGSAGTQYF.

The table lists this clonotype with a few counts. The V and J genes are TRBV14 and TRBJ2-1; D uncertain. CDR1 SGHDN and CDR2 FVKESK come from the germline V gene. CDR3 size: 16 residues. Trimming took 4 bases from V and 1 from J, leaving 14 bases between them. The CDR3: CASSLLGPPSYNEQFF. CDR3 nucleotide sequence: TGTGCCAGCAGCCTCCTGGGTCCTCCATCCTACAATGAGCAGTTCTTC.

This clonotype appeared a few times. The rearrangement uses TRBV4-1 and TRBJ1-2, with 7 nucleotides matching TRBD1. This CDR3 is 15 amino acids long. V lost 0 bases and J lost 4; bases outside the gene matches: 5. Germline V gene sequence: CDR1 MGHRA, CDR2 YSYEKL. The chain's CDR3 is CASSQEEGGGYGYTF. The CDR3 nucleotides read TGCGCCAGCAGCCAAGAGGAAGGGGGCGGCTATGGCTACACCTTC.

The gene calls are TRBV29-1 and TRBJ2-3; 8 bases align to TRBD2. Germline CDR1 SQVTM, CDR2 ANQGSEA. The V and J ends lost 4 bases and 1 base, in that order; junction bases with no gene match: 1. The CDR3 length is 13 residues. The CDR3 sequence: CSVGTSRTDTQYF. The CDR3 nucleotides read TGCAGCGTTGGGACTAGCCGCACAGATACGCAGTATTTT.

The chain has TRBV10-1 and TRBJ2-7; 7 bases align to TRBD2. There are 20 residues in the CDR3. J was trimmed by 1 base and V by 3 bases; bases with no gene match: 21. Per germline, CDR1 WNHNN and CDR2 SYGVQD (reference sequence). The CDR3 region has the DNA TGCGCCAGCAGTGAACTGGACTTGCGGGGGACCCTAGGGCCTTCCTACGAGCAGTACGTC. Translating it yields CASSELDLRGTLGPSYEQYV.

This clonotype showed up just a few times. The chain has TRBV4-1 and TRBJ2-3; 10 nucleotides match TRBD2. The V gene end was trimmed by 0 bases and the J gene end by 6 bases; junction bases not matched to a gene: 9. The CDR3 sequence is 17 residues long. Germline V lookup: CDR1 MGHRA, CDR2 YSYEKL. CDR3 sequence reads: CASSQDLLAGAGDTQYF. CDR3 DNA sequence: TGCGCCAGCAGCCAAGATTTGCTAGCGGGGGCGGGGGATACGCAGTATTTT.

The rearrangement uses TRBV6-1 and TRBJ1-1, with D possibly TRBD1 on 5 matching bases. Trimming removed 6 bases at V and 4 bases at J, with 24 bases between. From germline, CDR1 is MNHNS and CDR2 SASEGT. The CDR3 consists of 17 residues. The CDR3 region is CASSHGSGQVWSTEAFF. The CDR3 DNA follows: TGTGCCAGCAGCCATGGCTCGGGGCAGGTTTGGAGCACTGAAGCTTTCTTT.

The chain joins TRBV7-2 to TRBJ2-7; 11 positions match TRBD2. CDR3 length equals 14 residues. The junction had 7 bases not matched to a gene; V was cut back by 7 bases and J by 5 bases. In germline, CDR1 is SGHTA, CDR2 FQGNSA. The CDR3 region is CASKLTSGDHEQYF. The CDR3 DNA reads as TGTGCCAGCAAACTGACTAGCGGGGACCACGAGCAGTACTTC.